Here is one T cell receptor (beta chain) with its context. Its antigen is undetermined. The V end lost 5 bases, the J end lost 5 bases, and 19 bases lay between the germline ends. There are 16 residues in the CDR3. Germline CDR1 is MDHEN and CDR2 is SYDVKM. This record comes from a study of T cells in narcolepsy. Study background: Patients with NT1 or NT2 and healthy control donors were enrolled. Overall study findings and caveats: Blood of same and different patients, but not healthy controls, reportedly held recurring autoreactive clonotypes. Same-patient CSF and blood CD4+ T cell clonotypes included HCRT-specific and TRIB2-specific autoreactive ones.

Sequencing used immunoSEQ multiplex PCR; TCRdb keeps in-frame clones, though not all of them. The data contain about 25,000 clones, about four fifths of them singletons. The sequence was collected from a human donor with narcolepsy. This chain joins TRBV28 and TRBJ1-3; D is unclear. The sequencing input was CD45RA- memory CD4+ T cells from PBMCs. The CDR3 region has the DNA TGTGCCAGCAGTCCCCAGAGCGGGATAAAGCGAAACACCATATATTTT. Its protein is CASSPQSGIKRNTIYF.